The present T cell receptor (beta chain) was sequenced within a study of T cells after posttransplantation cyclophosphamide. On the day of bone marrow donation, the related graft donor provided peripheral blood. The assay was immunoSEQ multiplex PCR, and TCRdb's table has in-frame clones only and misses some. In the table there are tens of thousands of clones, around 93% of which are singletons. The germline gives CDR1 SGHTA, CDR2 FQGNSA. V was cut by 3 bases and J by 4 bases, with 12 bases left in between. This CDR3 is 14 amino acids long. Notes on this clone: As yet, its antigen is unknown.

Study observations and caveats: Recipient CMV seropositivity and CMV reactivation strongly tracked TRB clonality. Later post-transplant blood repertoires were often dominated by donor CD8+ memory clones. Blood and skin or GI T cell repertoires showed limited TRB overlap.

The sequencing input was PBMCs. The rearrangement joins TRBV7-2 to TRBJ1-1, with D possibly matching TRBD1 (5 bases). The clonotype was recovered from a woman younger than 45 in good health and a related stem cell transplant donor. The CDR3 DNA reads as TGTGCCAGCAGCTTTTCTCCAGGGACCACTGAAGCTTTCTTT. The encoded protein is CASSFSPGTTEAFF.